The entry that follows covers one T cell receptor beta chain sequence. In its sample, this clonotype was seen a few times. Its recognized antigen is unknown. The record has no base qualities; no much larger clone is one base away. The reads were generated on an Illumina NovaSeq 6000. TCR cDNA was synthesized by 5'RACE template switching, through which a universal primer site and unique molecular identifiers were introduced. Priming for cDNA synthesis came from both the TCR alpha and TCR beta constant segments. Library amplification used two PCR steps, and the second PCR step added sample barcodes and sequencing adapters. Sequencing of the libraries was done on either Illumina HiSeq 2500 (2x100 bp) or NovaSeq (2x150 bp). As for how the authors treated the data: Demultiplexing of reads and collapsing into UMI consensus sequences were performed with MIGEC, and V(D)J alignment was carried out with MiXCR. Vaccine-responding clonotypes were identified with edgeR using replicate PBMC samples, with FDR below 0.01 and a log2 fold change above 5 up to day 15 being required. Bulk clonotypes were assigned CD4 or CD8 identity according to which sequenced CD4 or CD8 repertoire held them at higher abundance. The public reads were reanalyzed by TCRdb: fastp trimming at Q25, MiXCR alignment, in-frame beta chains only. Entries that share a CDR3 protein sequence are merged under the most common genes and DNA. It is TCRdb's table, rather than the study itself, that gives the V and J calls and clone size. A total of about 210,000 distinct CDR3 sequences appear in this sample, about 3% of them only once. The ten top clones hold around 3.3% of the sample.

The germline V gene (reference sequence) specifies LGHDT as CDR1 and YNNKEL as CDR2. Taken from cysteine to phenylalanine, the CDR3 has 16 residues. The DNA shown is the 48-base CDR3, in frame from base 1. Trimming takes 1 base off V and 2 bases off J; junction bases not matched to a gene: 3. This sample is drawn from a study of T cells after yellow fever vaccination (dated by TCRdb to 2018 to 2020). Some background on the complete study: The SMART-Seq v4 Ultra Low Input RNA kit was used to prepare libraries from fractions with low cell numbers. Bulk PBMC replicates and cell subsets were isolated from blood drawn at multiple timepoints before and after both primary and secondary immunization. To follow T-cell clones before and after both primary and booster YFV17D yellow fever vaccination, bulk TCR alpha and beta repertoires underwent longitudinal sequencing. Two healthy male donors, one aged 18 to 30 and one aged 30 to 40 years, were included in the cohort.

Results the study describes overall, beyond this receptor: A small share of clonotypes occurred in both CD4 and CD8 compartments, likely arising from convergent recombination. The secondary T-cell response was found to be weaker but faster than the primary response, with a peak reached on day 5 rather than on day 15. Because abundant contaminating clonotypes from the bulk population could be contained in FACS-sorted repertoires, computational filtering was required. After the booster, most of the clones that had expanded following primary vaccination were detected again (approximately 95% of CD4 and roughly nine tenths of CD8), which suggests that memory was broadly maintained. The study included only a couple of donors, which limits how far the findings can be generalized.

In the paper's terms, the treatment or condition label means: live attenuated yellow fever vaccine strain. PBMCs were isolated from peripheral blood using a standard Ficoll-Paque protocol. Dynabeads CD4 and CD8 positive selection kits were used to isolate the CD4 and CD8 T-cell fractions. TriZol was used to extract RNA from bulk PBMCs, CD4 and CD8 fractions, and dextramer-positive and dextramer-negative fractions. The starting material was CD4+ T cells sorted from PBMCs, obtained 10 days after the yellow fever booster vaccination. The chain is made from TRBV3-1 and TRBJ2-3; TRBD2 matches 10 bases in the middle. The sequence derives from a man in his late teens or twenties who received the YFV17D yellow fever vaccine. Here the CDR3 is given as CASSQGLAGATDTQYF. The DNA reads as follows: TGTGCCAGCAGCCAAGGTCTAGCGGGGGCCACAGATACGCAGTATTTT.